The clone carrying this T cell receptor beta chain is a singleton in its sample. Germline V gene data show CDR1 as SQVTM and CDR2 as ANQGSEA. This CDR3 region has 12 residues. The germline V and J ends were trimmed by 2 bases and 7 bases, with 8 bases remaining between them. This record comes from a study of blood T cell repertoires in COVID-19. Study in general: Sites in the United States, Italy and Spain provided acute and convalescent COVID-19 samples. Nucleic acid was either cDNA or gDNA, and it came from T cells, B-cell-depleted T cells, or PBMCs.

In the study's own analysis: Cell counts per sample came from amplifying reference gene primers. Some clones are missing from TCRdb's copy, which holds only in-frame ones; the method was immunoSEQ multiplex PCR. V and J calls and clone size are those listed in that table; D and trimming were worked out from the DNA. This table holds 300,000 or so clones, roughly 86% found once. The rearrangement uses TRBV29-1 and TRBJ2-2, with D possibly matching TRBD1 (6 bases). The receptor was isolated from a woman between 50 and 59 years old with acute or convalescent COVID-19. The source material was peripheral blood. The CDR3 bases are TGCAGCGTTGAACAGGGGAACGGGGAGCTGTTTTTT. Its translation: CSVEQGNGELFF.